The 3 T cell receptor beta chains below all came from one sample that was sequenced in a study of blood T cell repertoires in COVID-19. The table came from immunoSEQ multiplex PCR; TCRdb's copy has only in-frame clones and leaves some out. The repertoire holds 250,000 to 350,000 clones, with about four fifths as singletons. Sample: peripheral blood. Source of these receptors: a human donor with COVID-19, enrolled during active disease. The donor label of this sample is uncertain.

The chain employs TRBV11-3 and TRBJ2-1, with D possibly TRBD2 on 5 matching bases. Per germline, CDR1 SGHNT and CDR2 YENEEA. Trimming shortened V by 0 bases and J by 8 bases, and 14 bases separated the two germline ends. CDR3 length: 15 amino acids. CDR3 region: CASSLDALGGYEQFF. DNA for the CDR3: TGTGCCAGCAGCTTAGATGCCCTTGGCGGGTATGAGCAGTTCTTC. The entire variable domain, with the rest obtained from reference TRBV11-3 and TRBJ2-1, is as follows: EAGVVQSPRYKIIEKKQPVAFWCNPISGHNTLYWYLQNLGQGPELLIRYENEEAVDDSQLPKDRFSAERLKGVDSTLKIQPAELGDSAVYLCASSLDALGGYEQFFGPGTRLTVL.

The V call is TRBV28, the J call TRBJ2-1; 12 nucleotides line up with TRBD2. J was trimmed by 4 bases and V by 5 bases; bases with no gene match: 15. The CDR3 has 19 residues. Germline V gene sequence: CDR1 MDHEN, CDR2 SYDVKM. CDR3 loop: CASSPPTLGLAGFYNEQFF. The DNA of the CDR3 is TGTGCCAGCAGTCCGCCGACCCTGGGACTAGCGGGCTTTTACAATGAGCAGTTCTTC.

The V gene is TRBV18, the J gene TRBJ1-1; D remains unclear. V lost 3 bases and J lost 3, with 17 bases in between. This CDR3 comprises 16 residues. The germline CDR1 and CDR2 sequences are KGHSH and LQKENI. The CDR3: CASSPRSGGSDTEAFF. CDR3 coding DNA: TGTGCCAGCTCACCTAGGTCTGGAGGGTCGGACACTGAAGCTTTCTTT.